This T cell receptor (beta chain) was observed in a study of radiotherapy plus CTLA-4 blockade in lung cancer. The germline V gene encodes CDR1 ENHRY and CDR2 SYGVKD. CDR3 length: 17 residues. Trimming shortened V by 0 bases and J by 2 bases, and 16 bases separated the two germline ends. Chemo-refractory metastatic non-small-cell lung cancer patients underwent focal radiation alongside CTLA-4 blockade with ipilimumab. The table came from immunoSEQ multiplex PCR; TCRdb's copy has only in-frame clones and leaves some out. The sample records more than 40,000 clones, less than 75% being singletons. This specimen consisted of peripheral blood, obtained from a patient treated with radiotherapy plus ipilimumab. This TCR was sampled from a human donor with non-small cell lung cancer who had a partial response to radiotherapy plus ipilimumab. This sequence joins TRBV10-3 and TRBJ2-5, with D possibly matching TRBD2 (5 bases). CDR3 DNA: TGTGCCATCAGTGAGTCCCAGGAGGCTGGCGCTCAAGAGACCCAGTACTTC. It is translated as CAISESQEAGAQETQYF.